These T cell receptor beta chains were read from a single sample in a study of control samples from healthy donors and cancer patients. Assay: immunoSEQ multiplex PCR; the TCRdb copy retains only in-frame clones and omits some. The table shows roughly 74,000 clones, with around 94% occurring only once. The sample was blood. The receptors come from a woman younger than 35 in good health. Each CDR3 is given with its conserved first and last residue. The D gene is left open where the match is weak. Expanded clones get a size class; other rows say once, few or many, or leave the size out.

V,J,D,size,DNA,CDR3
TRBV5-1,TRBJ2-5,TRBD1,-,TGCGCCAGCAGCGGGTCGACAGGGATAGAGACCCAGTACTTC,CASSGSTGIETQYF
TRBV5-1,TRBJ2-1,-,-,TGCGCCAGCAGCCGATCCAACAGGGAGGGGCAGTTCTTC,CASSRSNREGQFF
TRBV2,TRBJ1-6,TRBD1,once,TGTGCCAGCAGTGCACAGGGACAGGGGTTGGGTTCACCCCTCCACTTT,CASSAQGQGLGSPLHF
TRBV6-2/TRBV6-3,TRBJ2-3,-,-,TGTGCCAGCAGTTACGGAGGGACGAGAACAGATACGCAGTATTTT,CASSYGGTRTDTQYF
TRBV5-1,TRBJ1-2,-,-,TGCGCCAGCAGCTTGGCCGGCGGAGGGCGAAGGAACTATGGCTACACCTTC,CASSLAGGGRRNYGYTF
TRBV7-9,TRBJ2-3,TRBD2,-,TGTGCCAGCAGCTTATATGCGGGACTAGCGGGGGCGAGCACAGATACGCAGTATTTT,CASSLYAGLAGASTDTQYF
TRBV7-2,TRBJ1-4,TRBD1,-,TGTGCCAGCAGCTTAGGACAGGGAAATGAAAAACTGTTTTTT,CASSLGQGNEKLFF
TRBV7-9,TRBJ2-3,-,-,TGTGCCAGCAGCTTGCCGAGGGGGGGCCCAGATACGCAGTATTTT,CASSLPRGGPDTQYF
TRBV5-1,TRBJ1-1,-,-,TGCGCCAGCAGGTACGGTTCGAACACTGAAGCTTTCTTT,CASRYGSNTEAFF
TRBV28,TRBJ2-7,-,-,TGTGCCACCCGGGACGGAGCCTACGAGCAGTACTTC,CATRDGAYEQYF
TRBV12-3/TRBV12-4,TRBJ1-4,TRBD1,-,TGTGCCAGCAGCGGGACAGACAGCCCCGTGTTTTTT,CASSGTDSPVFF
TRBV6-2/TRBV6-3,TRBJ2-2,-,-,TGTGCCAGCAGCTCCCTGGGCCCCACAAACACCGGGGAGCTGTTTTTT,CASSSLGPTNTGELFF
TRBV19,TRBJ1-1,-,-,TGTGCCAGTAGTCCCTTGACTCCCTCCTGGAACACTGAAGCTTTCTTT,CASSPLTPSWNTEAFF
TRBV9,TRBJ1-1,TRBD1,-,TGTGCCAGCAGCCCCCAGGGGGACGGAGAAGCTTTCTTT,CASSPQGDGEAFF
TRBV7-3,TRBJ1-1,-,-,TGTGCCAGCAGCTTAACTAGGGGTGCTGGAGCTTTCTTT,CASSLTRGAGAFF
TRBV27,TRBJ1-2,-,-,TGTGCCAGCGCCACCGGTCCTGGATATGGCTACACCTTC,CASATGPGYGYTF
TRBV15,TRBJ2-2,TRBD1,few,TGTGCCACCAGCAAACGGACAGGGACCACCGGGGAGCTGTTTTTT,CATSKRTGTTGELFF
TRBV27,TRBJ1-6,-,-,TGTGCTACCGCCTGGGGAGTAGGGTCACCCCTCCACTTT,CATAWGVGSPLHF
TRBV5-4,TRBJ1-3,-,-,TGTGCCAGCAGCCCTGAATCGGGACGGAGCTCTGGAAACACCATATATTTT,CASSPESGRSSGNTIYF
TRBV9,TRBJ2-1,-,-,TGTGCCAGCAGCGCCGCCCTGAATGAGCAGTTCTTC,CASSAALNEQFF
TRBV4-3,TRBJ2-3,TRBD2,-,TGCGCCAGCAGCCCTGGGACTAGCGGCACAGATACGCAGTATTTT,CASSPGTSGTDTQYF
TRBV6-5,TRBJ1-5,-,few,TGTGCCAGCAGTTACTCCCCGGAGGGCAATCAGCCCCAGCATTTT,CASSYSPEGNQPQHF
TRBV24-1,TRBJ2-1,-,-,TGTGCCACCGGGGGATGGGGGGACAAGCAGTTCTTC,CATGGWGDKQFF
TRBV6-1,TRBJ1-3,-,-,TGTGCCAGCAGTGGACCCCGAGGGGGTGGTGGAAACACCATATATTTT,CASSGPRGGGGNTIYF
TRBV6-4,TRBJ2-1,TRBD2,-,TGTGCCAGCAGTGAAGATGGGACTAGCGGAGACAATGAGCAGTTCTTC,CASSEDGTSGDNEQFF
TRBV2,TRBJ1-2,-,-,TGTGCCAGCAGCGGGGACTTCTATGGCTACACCTTC,CASSGDFYGYTF
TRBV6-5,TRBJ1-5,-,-,TGTGCCAGCAGGAATGGAGGGAATCAGCCCCAGCATTTT,CASRNGGNQPQHF
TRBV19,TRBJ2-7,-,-,TGTGCCAGTAGTATCGGCGGGACCTACGAGCAGTACTTC,CASSIGGTYEQYF
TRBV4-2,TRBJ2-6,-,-,TGTGCCAGCAGCCAAGATTTAGTTAGCATCCCTTTTCGCTCTGGGGCCAACGTCCTGACTTTC,CASSQDLVSIPFRSGANVLTF
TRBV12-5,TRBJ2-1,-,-,TGTGCTAGTGGTTTGGTACAGGAGGGCCAGCACAATGAGCAGTTCTTC,CASGLVQEGQHNEQFF
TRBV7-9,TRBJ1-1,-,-,TGTGCCAGCAGTCCCCGGGCCGGGGAAACTGAAGCTTTCTTT,CASSPRAGETEAFF
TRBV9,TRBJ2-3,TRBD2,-,TGTGCCAGCAGCGTAGGATCCGGGACTAGCCCCGATACGCAGTATTTT,CASSVGSGTSPDTQYF
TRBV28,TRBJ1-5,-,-,TGTGCCAGCAGCCCCCCCGGGCGGGGCAATCAGCCCCAGCATTTT,CASSPPGRGNQPQHF
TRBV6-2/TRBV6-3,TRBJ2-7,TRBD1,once,TGTGCCAGCAGTTACTCTGACGGGACAGGAGAAGAGCAGTACTTC,CASSYSDGTGEEQYF
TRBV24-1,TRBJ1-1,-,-,TGTGCCACCAGTGGTGGCAGTCGGAACACTGAAGCTTTCTTT,CATSGGSRNTEAFF
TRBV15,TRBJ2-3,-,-,TGTGCCACCGCGGCAGGCACAGATACGCAGTATTTT,CATAAGTDTQYF
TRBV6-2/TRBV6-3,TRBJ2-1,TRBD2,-,TGTGCCAGCAGTTACTCGGGAGGGGTCATGGATGAGCAGTTCTTC,CASSYSGGVMDEQFF
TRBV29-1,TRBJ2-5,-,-,TGCAGCGTTCGAGTTGCTCCCACGACTGTAAAGACCCAGTACTTC,CSVRVAPTTVKTQYF
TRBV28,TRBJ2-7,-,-,TGTGCCAGCAGTTTATTCAACGAGCAGTACTTC,CASSLFNEQYF
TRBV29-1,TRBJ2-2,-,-,TGCAGCGGGTATAGTGGCGGGGAGCTGTTTTTT,CSGYSGGELFF
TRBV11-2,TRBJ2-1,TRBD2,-,TGTGCCAGCAGCCCCACTATACTAGCGGGAGTTCGGAATGAGCAGTTCTTC,CASSPTILAGVRNEQFF
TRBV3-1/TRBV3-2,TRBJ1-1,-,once,TGTGCCAGCAGCAACTCCGGCCGCACTGAAGCTTTCTTT,CASSNSGRTEAFF
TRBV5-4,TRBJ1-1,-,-,TGTGCCAGCAGTACGGAGGTTCTTAACACTGAAGCTTTCTTT,CASSTEVLNTEAFF
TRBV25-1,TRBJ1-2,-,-,TGTGCCAGCAGTGAAGTGGGGGCGAATGGCTACACCTTC,CASSEVGANGYTF